A single sample is the source of the 28 T cell receptor beta chains below, sequenced in a study of beta chain features in type 1 diabetes. Points from the study as a whole: Across all four CD4+ subsets, people with type 1 diabetes showed modestly shorter TCRB CDR3s.

No antigen has been assigned to these receptors. The investigators reverse transcribed all of the isolated RNA, so they sequenced expressed TCRB transcripts. Profiled with immunoSEQ multiplex PCR; TCRdb holds only in-frame clones, not every one. The sample lists tens of thousands of clones; roughly 52% were seen once. Material: Tregs from blood. The receptors stem from a woman aged 35 to 49 with type 1 diabetes.

V usage is TRBV7-2 and J usage is TRBJ1-4; TRBD1 might be the D (6 bases). The V gene's germline CDR1 is SGHTA and CDR2 FQGNSA. Trimming stripped 1 base from V and 3 bases from J, with 9 bases between. The CDR3 is 15 residues long. CDR3 in DNA: TGTGCCAGCAGCTTAGTAGGGGGGGCTAATGAAAAACTGTTTTTT. The encoded protein is CASSLVGGANEKLFF.

The chain carries TRBV28 and TRBJ2-2, with 7 positions matching TRBD2. Trimming at V came to 2 bases and at J to 1 base, leaving 4 bases not matched to a gene. This CDR3 region has 16 residues. Germline V CDR1 and CDR2: MDHEN, SYDVKM. This chain's CDR3 is CASSLQPSGNTGELFF. The CDR3 region has the DNA TGTGCCAGCAGTTTACAACCTAGCGGGAACACCGGGGAGCTGTTTTTT.

This chain links TRBV5-5 with TRBJ2-1; 8 nucleotides line up with TRBD2. CDR3 size: 14 residues. V was pared by 2 bases and J by 9 bases, with 7 bases of the junction left unmatched. In germline, CDR1 is SGHKS, CDR2 YYEKEE (reference sequence). The CDR3 DNA is TGTGCCAGCAGCTTAATACCAGCGGGAGCTGAGCAGTTCTTC. Protein sequence: CASSLIPAGAEQFF.

The chain couples TRBV7-9 to TRBJ1-5; D unresolved. Trimming removed 5 bases at V and 1 base at J, with 12 bases between. The CDR3 is 15 amino acids. Germline assignment: CDR1 SEHNR and CDR2 FQNEAQ (reference sequence). For the CDR3, the DNA is TGTGCCAGCAGCCCCTCGGGAGGGAGCAATCAGCCCCAGCATTTT. Protein sequence: CASSPSGGSNQPQHF.

Comments on this clone: The junction and the germline gene differ at one end; a read error may be behind it. The sample contains more than one DNA sequence encoding this CDR3. As DNA, the CDR3 is TGTGCCAGTAGTGAGTGGCGGGGAACTAGCACAGATACGCAGTATTTC. Translated, it gives CASSEWRGTSTDTQYF. This chain connects TRBV19 to TRBJ2-3, with D possibly TRBD2 on 6 matching bases. The CDR3 extends over 16 amino acids. Per germline, CDR1 LNHDA and CDR2 SQIVND (reference sequence).

This clone was observed a handful of times. This sequence joins TRBV10-3 and TRBJ2-5; possible D gene TRBD2, 6 bases. The CDR3 is made up of 13 amino acids. Germline CDR1 ENHRY, CDR2 SYGVKD. V lost 4 bases, J lost 1 base, and 7 bases lay in between. In DNA, the CDR3 is TGTGCCATCAGTGGGCGGGGCCAAGAGACCCAGTACTTC. Amino acids: CAISGRGQETQYF.

This clone was counted between two and nine times. The CDR3 nucleotides are TGTGCCAGCAGCCCGCTCGCTAGCGGTACCATCCAGGGCGAGCAGTACTTC. It translates to CASSPLASGTIQGEQYF. The chain joins TRBV7-2 to TRBJ2-7, with 7 bases that match TRBD2. Germline CDR1 and CDR2: SGHTA and FQGNSA. CDR3 length: 17 residues. J lost 6 bases, V lost 5 bases, and 19 bases had no gene match. Supplemented by reference TRBV7-2 and TRBJ2-7, the full variable domain reads GAGVSQSPSNKVTEKGKDVELRCDPISGHTALYWYRQSLGQGLEFLIYFQGNSAPDKSGLPSDRFSAERTGGSVSTLTIQRTQQEDSAVYLCASSPLASGTIQGEQYFGPGTRLTVT.

This sequence joins TRBV7-6 and TRBJ1-2, with D perhaps matching TRBD1 (5 bases). Trimming pared 0 bases from V and 7 bases from J, leaving 9 bases between. The CDR3 runs 13 residues. From germline, CDR1 is SGHVS and CDR2 FNYEAQ. CDR3 coding DNA: TGTGCCAGCAGCTTAGCGGGCAGGGTTGGCTACACCTTC. Its protein is CASSLAGRVGYTF.

V is TRBV7-3 and J is TRBJ1-2; 9 bases line up with TRBD1. The V and J ends lost 3 bases and 1 base, in that order; junction bases with no gene match: 9. The CDR3 extends over 17 amino acids. CDR1 SGHTA and CDR2 FQGTGA come from the germline V gene. The CDR3 is CASSLGQGVRDNYGYTF. The CDR3, as DNA: TGTGCCAGCAGCTTGGGACAGGGCGTTCGGGATAACTATGGCTACACCTTC. Combining the CDR3 with reference TRBV7-3 and TRBJ1-2 gives the whole variable domain GAGVSQTPSNKVTEKGKYVELRCDPISGHTALYWYRQSLGQGPEFLIYFQGTGAADDSGLPNDRFFAVRPEGSVSTLKIQRTERGDSAVYLCASSLGQGVRDNYGYTFGSGTRLTVV.

V and J are TRBV4-1 and TRBJ2-7; maybe TRBD1 (6 bases). Deletions cut 0 bases from V and 3 bases from J, with 15 bases between. The length of the CDR3 is 16 residues. The V gene's germline CDR1 is MGHRA and CDR2 YSYEKL. The CDR3 DNA follows: TGCGCCAGCAGCCAAGATCCTAACAGGGTATACTACGAGCAGTACTTC. It encodes CASSQDPNRVYYEQYF.

The chain employs TRBV6-6 and TRBJ2-7; perhaps TRBD2 as D (6 bases). V lost 5 bases and J lost 0, with 14 bases in between. The CDR3 has 15 residues. Germline V gene sequence: CDR1 MNHNY, CDR2 SVGAGI (reference sequence). The CDR3 is CASSEAQRASYEQYF. CDR3 in DNA: TGTGCCAGCAGTGAGGCCCAGCGGGCCTCCTACGAGCAGTACTTC.

The gene calls are TRBV28 and TRBJ1-2, with D unresolved. CDR3 size: 14 residues. Germline lookup yields CDR1 MDHEN and CDR2 SYDVKM. V was trimmed by 3 bases and J by 3 bases, leaving 11 bases between them. The CDR3 DNA sequence: TGTGCCAGCAGTTTCCCCGGGGTAGACTATGGCTACACCTTC. It encodes CASSFPGVDYGYTF.

This chain joins TRBV6-6 and TRBJ2-7, with TRBD1 matching over 10 bases. The germline V gene encodes CDR1 MNHNY and CDR2 SVGAGI (reference sequence). Trimming at V came to 2 bases and at J to 7 bases, leaving 5 bases not matched to a gene. This CDR3 has 14 amino acids. CDR3 amino acids: CASSYRQGAGEQYF. CDR3 in DNA: TGTGCCAGCAGTTACCGACAGGGGGCGGGAGAGCAGTACTTC.

With regard to this clone: This may stem from a read error, because a much larger clone lies one nucleotide away. Within the sample, other DNA sequences also encode this same CDR3. V is TRBV15 and J is TRBJ2-7, with 9 bases that match TRBD2. The CDR3 is 14 residues long. The germline V gene encodes CDR1 LNHNV and CDR2 YYDKDF (reference sequence). The V gene end was trimmed by 6 bases and the J gene end by 2 bases; junction bases not matched to a gene: 5. CDR3 nucleotide sequence: TGTGCCACCAGAGTGCGGGAGGGACCCTACGAGCAGTACTTC. Its translation: CATRVREGPYEQYF.

In its sample, this clone was seen a few times. The chain is built from TRBV28 and TRBJ2-7; TRBD1 matches 9 bases. J was trimmed by 1 base and V by 6 bases; bases with no gene match: 7. This CDR3 spans 15 amino acids. From germline, CDR1 is MDHEN and CDR2 SYDVKM. The CDR3 nucleotides are TGTGCCAGCAGAGGCTCCGGGACAGGGTCCTACGAGCAGTACTTC. As protein: CASRGSGTGSYEQYF.

The chain uses TRBV7-3 and TRBJ2-1; D is possibly TRBD2 (7 bases). The CDR3 spans 17 residues. V lost 5 bases, J lost 4 bases, and 21 bases lay in between. Germline CDR1 SGHTA, CDR2 FQGTGA. The CDR3 region has the DNA TGTGCCAGCAGCCAACGTGGGGGCGGGGGATCGTACAATGAGCAGTTCTTC. This encodes CASSQRGGGGSYNEQFF.

The V call is TRBV13, the J call TRBJ2-5; 11 nucleotides line up with TRBD2. There are 15 residues in the CDR3. V gave up 5 bases and J gave up 4 bases; unmatched junction bases: 6. Germline CDR1 PRHDT, CDR2 FYEKMQ (reference sequence). In nucleotides, the CDR3 is TGTGCCAGCAGCCGCACTAGCGGGAGCGCAGAGACCCAGTACTTC. The encoded protein is CASSRTSGSAETQYF.

This chain uses TRBV4-2 with TRBJ1-1, with D possibly being TRBD1 (6 bases). This CDR3 contains 14 residues. The germline V and J ends were trimmed by 4 bases and 4 bases, with 13 bases remaining between them. Germline CDR1 LGHNA, CDR2 YNFKEQ. CDR3 loop: CASSRGGGGTEAFF. In nucleotides, the CDR3 is TGTGCCAGCAGCCGAGGGGGGGGTGGCACTGAAGCTTTCTTT.

The chain recombines TRBV27 with TRBJ2-2; no definite D call. Deletions cut 2 bases from V and 2 bases from J, with 9 bases between. Per the germline V gene, CDR1 is MNHEY and CDR2 is SMNVEV (reference sequence). The CDR3 sequence is 15 residues long. The CDR3 sequence: CASSLAALNTGELFF. The CDR3 DNA reads as TGTGCCAGCAGTTTAGCGGCACTTAACACCGGGGAGCTGTTTTTT.

V usage is TRBV6-6 and J usage is TRBJ1-1, with D unclear. The V end lost 5 bases, the J end lost 6 bases, and 7 bases lay between the germline ends. Germline loops: CDR1 MNHNY, CDR2 SVGAGI (reference sequence). This CDR3 contains 11 residues. The CDR3 DNA is TGTGCCAGCAGTGGCGCGGCTGAAGCTTTCTTT. Its translation: CASSGAAEAFF.

The chain links TRBV27 to TRBJ2-4; 11 bases line up with TRBD2. J gave up 7 bases and V 5 bases, and 7 bases lay outside the gene matches. This CDR3 comprises 15 residues. The germline gives CDR1 MNHEY, CDR2 SMNVEV (reference sequence). This chain's CDR3 is CASSKRTSGPNIQYF. The CDR3 region has the DNA TGTGCCAGCAGTAAAAGGACTAGCGGGCCTAACATTCAGTACTTC.

This chain uses TRBV10-3 with TRBJ1-2, with a possible D match to TRBD1 (5 bases). There are 14 residues in the CDR3. Germline V lookup: CDR1 ENHRY, CDR2 SYGVKD. Between the trimmed V and J ends, which lost 5 bases and 8 bases, there was a span of 18 bases. The CDR3 nucleotides read TGTGCCATCAGTCCGCAGGGACTTATGGAAGGCTACACCTTC. Translating gives CAISPQGLMEGYTF.

The chain combines TRBV29-1 with TRBJ2-7; perhaps TRBD1 as D (6 bases). The CDR3 spans 13 residues. CDR1 SQVTM and CDR2 ANQGSEA come from the germline V gene. V gave up 4 bases and J gave up 3 bases, with 13 bases separating them. CDR3 region: CSVVSDRNYEQYF. The CDR3 region has the DNA TGCAGCGTTGTGTCAGACAGGAACTACGAGCAGTACTTC.

Here the CDR3 reads CASRRTGGGSAEAFF. CDR3 sequence (DNA): TGTGCCAGCAGAAGGACAGGGGGCGGAAGCGCTGAAGCTTTCTTT. This sequence joins TRBV14 and TRBJ1-1, with 11 nucleotides matching TRBD1. Germline V CDR1 and CDR2: SGHDN, FVKESK. V shed 6 bases and J 6 bases; nucleotides not matched to a gene: 9. The CDR3 is 15 amino acids.

This clone was detected a few times. CDR3 loop: CASSLDRMSSYEQYF. The CDR3 DNA reads TGTGCCAGCAGTTTAGACAGGATGAGCTCCTACGAGCAGTACTTC. This sequence joins TRBV27 and TRBJ2-7; tentative D call: TRBD1 (6 bases). V shed 2 bases and J shed 0 bases, with 11 bases lying between them. The CDR3 sequence is 15 residues long. Germline assignment: CDR1 MNHEY and CDR2 SMNVEV (reference sequence).

The chain employs TRBV5-6 and TRBJ1-2, with TRBD1 identical over 9 bases. Germline V gene data show CDR1 as SGHDT and CDR2 as YYEEEE. CDR3 length: 13 amino acids. V dropped 4 bases and J dropped 6; count of bases not matched to a gene: 4. CDR3 protein: CASSDGTGNGYTF. In DNA form, the CDR3 reads TGTGCCAGCAGCGATGGGACAGGGAATGGCTACACCTTC.

V gene TRBV6-5 combines with J gene TRBJ2-3; perhaps TRBD2 as D (6 bases). The CDR3 totals 14 residues. Germline loops: CDR1 MNHEY, CDR2 SVGAGI. Trimming left V 6 bases short and J 1 base short, with 11 bases between. CDR3 in amino acids: CASRRRRGTDTQYF. The CDR3 nucleotides are TGTGCCAGCAGACGGCGGAGGGGCACAGATACGCAGTATTTT.

This sequence joins TRBV5-1 and TRBJ1-4, with 7 positions matching TRBD1. The CDR3 length is 13 residues. CDR1 and CDR2 (germline): SGHRS, YFSETQ. J was trimmed by 8 bases and V by 3 bases; bases with no gene match: 4. CDR3 region: CASSSTGEEKLFF. The CDR3, as DNA: TGCGCCAGCAGCTCTACAGGGGAAGAAAAACTGTTTTTT. Complete variable domain (other parts from reference TRBV5-1 and TRBJ1-4): KAGVTQTPRYLIKTRGQQVTLSCSPISGHRSVSWYQQTPGQGLQFLFEYFSETQRNKGNFPGRFSGRQFSNSRSEMNVSTLELGDSALYLCASSSTGEEKLFFGSGTQLSVL.